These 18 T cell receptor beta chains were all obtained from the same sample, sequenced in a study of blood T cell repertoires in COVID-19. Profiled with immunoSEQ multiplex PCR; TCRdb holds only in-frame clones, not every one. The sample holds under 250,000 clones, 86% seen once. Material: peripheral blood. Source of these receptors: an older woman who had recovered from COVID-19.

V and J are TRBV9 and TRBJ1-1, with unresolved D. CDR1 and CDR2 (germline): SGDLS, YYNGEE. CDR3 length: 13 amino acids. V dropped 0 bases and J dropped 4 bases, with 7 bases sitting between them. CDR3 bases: TGTGCCAGCAGCGTAGTCTTGAGCACTGAAGCTTTCTTT. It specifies CASSVVLSTEAFF.

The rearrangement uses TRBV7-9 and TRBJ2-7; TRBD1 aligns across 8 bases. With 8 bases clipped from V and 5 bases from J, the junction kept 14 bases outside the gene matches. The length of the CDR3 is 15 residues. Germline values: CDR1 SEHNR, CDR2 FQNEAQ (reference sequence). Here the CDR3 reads CASVMTGVLANEQYF. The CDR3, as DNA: TGTGCCAGCGTCATGACAGGGGTCCTGGCCAACGAGCAGTACTTC.

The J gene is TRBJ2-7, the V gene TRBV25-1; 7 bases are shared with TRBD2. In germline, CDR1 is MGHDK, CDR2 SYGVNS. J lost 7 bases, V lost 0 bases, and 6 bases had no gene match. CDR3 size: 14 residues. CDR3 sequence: CASSEYREAGEQYF. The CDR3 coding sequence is TGTGCCAGCAGTGAATATCGGGAGGCGGGGGAGCAGTACTTC.

The CDR3 loop reads CASSRQGDGYTF. CDR3 DNA: TGTGCCAGCTCCAGACAGGGAGATGGCTACACCTTC. The chain recombines TRBV27 with TRBJ1-2, with 7 bases identical to TRBD1. Germline CDR1 reads MNHEY; CDR2 reads SMNVEV (reference sequence). The CDR3 extends over 12 amino acids. Trimming took 8 bases from V and 6 from J; bases not matched to a gene: 6.

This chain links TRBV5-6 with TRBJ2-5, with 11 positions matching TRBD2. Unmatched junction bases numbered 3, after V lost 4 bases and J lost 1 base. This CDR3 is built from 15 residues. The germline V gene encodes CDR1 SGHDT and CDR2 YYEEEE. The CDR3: CASSRLAGSQETQYF. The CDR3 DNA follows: TGTGCCAGCAGCAGACTAGCGGGGAGCCAAGAGACCCAGTACTTC.

CDR3: CASRWTGGRGEKLFF. CDR3 bases: TGCGCCAGCAGGTGGACAGGGGGTAGAGGGGAAAAACTGTTTTTT. V and J are TRBV5-1 and TRBJ1-4, with TRBD1 matching over 10 bases. V shed 5 bases, J shed 8 bases, and the junction held 9 bases outside the gene matches. CDR1 and CDR2 (germline): SGHRS, YFSETQ. The CDR3 extends over 15 amino acids.

CDR3 sequence (DNA): TGCGCCAGCGGCAACAGGGGGCAAGGTGGGGCCAACGTCCTGACTTTC. It is translated as CASGNRGQGGANVLTF. The chain has TRBV5-1 and TRBJ2-6, with 9 positions matching TRBD1. The trim removed 7 bases at V and 3 bases at J, leaving 8 bases unmatched. CDR1 and CDR2 from the germline V gene are SGHRS and YFSETQ. The CDR3 has 16 amino acids.

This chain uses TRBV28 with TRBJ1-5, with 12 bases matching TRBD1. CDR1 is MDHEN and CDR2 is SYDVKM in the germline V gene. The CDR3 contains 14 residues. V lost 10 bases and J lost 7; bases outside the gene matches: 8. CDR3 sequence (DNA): TGTGCCACAGCCGGGACAGGGGGCGCACAGCCCCAGCATTTT. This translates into CATAGTGGAQPQHF.

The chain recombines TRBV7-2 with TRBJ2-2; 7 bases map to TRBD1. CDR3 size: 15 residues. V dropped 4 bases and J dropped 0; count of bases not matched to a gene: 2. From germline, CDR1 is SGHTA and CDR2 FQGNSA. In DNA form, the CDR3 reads TGTGCCAGCAGCTCGGGACAGACGAACACCGGGGAGCTGTTTTTT. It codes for CASSSGQTNTGELFF.

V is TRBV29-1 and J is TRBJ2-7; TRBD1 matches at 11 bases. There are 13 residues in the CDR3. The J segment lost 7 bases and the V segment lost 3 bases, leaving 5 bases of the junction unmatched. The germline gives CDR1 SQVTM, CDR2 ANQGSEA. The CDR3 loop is CSVDGQGAGEQYF. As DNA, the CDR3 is TGCAGCGTTGACGGACAGGGGGCGGGAGAGCAGTACTTC.

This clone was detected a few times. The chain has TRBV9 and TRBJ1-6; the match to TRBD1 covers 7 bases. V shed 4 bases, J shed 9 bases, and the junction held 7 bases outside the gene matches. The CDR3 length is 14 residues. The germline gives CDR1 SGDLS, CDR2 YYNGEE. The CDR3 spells CASSKTGTLSPLHF. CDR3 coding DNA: TGTGCCAGCAGCAAGACAGGGACCCTTTCACCCCTCCACTTT. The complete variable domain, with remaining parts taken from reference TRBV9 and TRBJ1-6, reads DSGVTQTPKHLITATGQRVTLRCSPRSGDLSVYWYQQSLDQGLQFLIQYYNGEERAKGNILERFSAQQFPDLHSELNLSSLELGDSALYFCASSKTGTLSPLHFGNGTRLTVT.

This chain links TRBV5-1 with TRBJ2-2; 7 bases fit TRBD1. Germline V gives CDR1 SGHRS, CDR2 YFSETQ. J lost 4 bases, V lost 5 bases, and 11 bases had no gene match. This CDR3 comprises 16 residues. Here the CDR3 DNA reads TGCGCCAGCAGTCAACTAGAGGGGGCTGGCACCGGGGAGCTGTTTTTT. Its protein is CASSQLEGAGTGELFF.

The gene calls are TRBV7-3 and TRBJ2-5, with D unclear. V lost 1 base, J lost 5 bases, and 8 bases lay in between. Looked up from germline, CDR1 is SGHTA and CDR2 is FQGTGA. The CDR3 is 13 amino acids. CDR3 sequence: CASSLKRRETQYF. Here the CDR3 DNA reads TGTGCCAGCAGCTTAAAGAGGCGGGAGACCCAGTACTTC.

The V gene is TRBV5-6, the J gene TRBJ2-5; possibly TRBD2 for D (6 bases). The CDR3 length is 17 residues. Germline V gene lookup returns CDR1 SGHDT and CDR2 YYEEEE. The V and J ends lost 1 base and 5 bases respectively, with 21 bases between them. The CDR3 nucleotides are TGTGCCAGCAGCTTGAAACGAGGTGGAGGGGCGCGGGAGACCCAGTACTTC. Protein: CASSLKRGGGARETQYF.

CDR3 nucleotides: TGCAGCGTCGGTTGGGGCGGTGAAGAGACCCAGTACTTC. It is translated as CSVGWGGEETQYF. The rearrangement joins TRBV29-1 to TRBJ2-5; possible D gene TRBD1, 5 bases. Trimming removed 6 bases at V and 3 bases at J, with 14 bases between. The CDR3 extends over 13 amino acids. Germline CDR1 and CDR2: SQVTM and ANQGSEA.

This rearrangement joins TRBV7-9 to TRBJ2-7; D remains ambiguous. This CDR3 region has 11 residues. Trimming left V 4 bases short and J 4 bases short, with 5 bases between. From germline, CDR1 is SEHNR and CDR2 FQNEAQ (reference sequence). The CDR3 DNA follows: TGTGCCAGCAGCTCCCAATACGAGCAGTACTTC. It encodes CASSSQYEQYF.

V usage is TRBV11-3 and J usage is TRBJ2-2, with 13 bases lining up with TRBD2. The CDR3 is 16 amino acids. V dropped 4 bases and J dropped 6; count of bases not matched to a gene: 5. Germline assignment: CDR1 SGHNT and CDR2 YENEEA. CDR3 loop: CASSYTSGGAAGELFF. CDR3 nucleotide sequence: TGTGCCAGCAGCTATACTAGCGGGGGGGCCGCCGGGGAGCTGTTTTTT. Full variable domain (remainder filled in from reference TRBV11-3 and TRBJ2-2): EAGVVQSPRYKIIEKKQPVAFWCNPISGHNTLYWYLQNLGQGPELLIRYENEEAVDDSQLPKDRFSAERLKGVDSTLKIQPAELGDSAVYLCASSYTSGGAAGELFFGEGSRLTVL.

CDR3 nucleotides: TGCAGCGCGGGGCAGAACTATGGCTACACCTTC. Its translation: CSAGQNYGYTF. The chain combines TRBV29-1 with TRBJ1-2, with D possibly TRBD1 on 5 matching bases. CDR1 is SQVTM, CDR2 ANQGSEA, per germline. The CDR3 has 11 residues. Trimming cost V 7 bases and J 2 bases, with 8 bases left between them.